Sequencing of this T cell receptor (beta chain) was carried out in a study of spatial heterogeneity in lung cancer. Background on the study: Alpha-chain sequences were consistently detected in smaller numbers than beta-chain sequences. Whole-study results and caveats: Intratumoral expanded alpha and beta TCR counts were found to track tumor mutation counts.

Time point of the sample: sample taken at primary tumor resection. A total of fewer than 80 untreated early-stage non-small cell lung cancer patients served as donors. This clonotype rates as large (0.1 to 1%). Its specificity is unknown. TCRdb independently ran MiXCR on the 5' RACE reads; one entry per CDR3 protein. The table records roughly 5,000 distinct CDR3 sequences, roughly a third of them present only once. This receptor was taken from a male donor with early-stage non-small cell lung cancer. The material sequenced was lung tumor tissue, taken at surgery.

This CDR3 is CASSWGRSTDTQYF. The CDR3 DNA follows: TGTGCCAGCAGTTGGGGGCGCAGCACAGATACGCAGTATTTT. The rearrangement joins TRBV6-2 or TRBV6-3 to TRBJ2-3; possible D gene TRBD1, 6 bases. Between the trimmed V and J ends, which lost 4 bases and 0 bases, there was a span of 8 bases. Germline assignment: CDR1 MNHEY and CDR2 SVGEGT. This CDR3 comprises 14 residues.